Following are 11 T cell receptor beta chains from one sample sequenced in a study of OX40 agonist ivuxolimab in advanced cancers. The library was made by the immunoSEQ multiplex PCR assay. TCRdb retrieved this table from immuneACCESS and kept in-frame rearrangements only. Not all clones are present; in checked studies, unresolved V genes account for under half, and no reason is known for the remainder. Counted in this sample were under 60,000 clones; roughly 90% of them appeared once. Jointly, the top ten make up roughly 4.5% of the sample. The sample was CD4+ or CD8+ T cells sorted from blood, taken in a trial of the OX40 agonist ivuxolimab. Source of these receptors: an adult with an advanced solid tumor such as melanoma, head and neck, liver or kidney cancer.

V and J are TRBV6-1 and TRBJ2-1, with 9 positions matching TRBD2. Germline V gene data show CDR1 as MNHNS and CDR2 as SASEGT. The ends lost 2 bases at V and 2 bases at J; junction bases unmatched: 10. The CDR3 is 18 amino acids. The CDR3 DNA reads TGTGCCAGCAGTGAATCCCTAGCGGGAACCGCGCCCTACAATGAGCAGTTCTTC. Its protein is CASSESLAGTAPYNEQFF.

The chain carries TRBV2 and TRBJ1-1, with D maybe TRBD1 (5 bases). Trimming took 3 bases from V and 1 from J, leaving 9 bases between them. Per the germline V gene, CDR1 is SNHLY and CDR2 is FYNNEI. The CDR3 is 14 residues long. The CDR3 DNA sequence: TGTGCCAGCAGTGAGGGACGGAGGAACACTGAAGCTTTCTTT. Its translation: CASSEGRRNTEAFF.

The rearrangement joins TRBV11-1 to TRBJ2-3; the D is unclear. Germline CDR1 and CDR2: SGHAT and FQDESV (reference sequence). The CDR3 spans 16 residues. With 5 bases removed from V and 4 bases from J, the gap between germline ends came to 19 bases. CDR3 amino acids: CASSTQPKNLADTQYF. Written as DNA, the CDR3 is TGTGCCAGCAGCACCCAACCTAAAAATTTGGCAGATACGCAGTATTTT.

V usage is TRBV9 and J usage is TRBJ1-1; perhaps TRBD1 as D (5 bases). In germline, CDR1 is SGDLS, CDR2 YYNGEE. V gave up 4 bases and J gave up 2 bases, with 15 bases separating them. The length of the CDR3 is 15 residues. The DNA of the CDR3 is TGTGCCAGCAGCCGGGGGTTCCCTCGAAACACTGAAGCTTTCTTT. Its protein is CASSRGFPRNTEAFF.

The DNA of the CDR3 is TGTGCCAGCAGCAAGGGACAGGGTACCCTCTCCTACGAGCAGTACTTC. It codes for CASSKGQGTLSYEQYF. The chain carries TRBV5-6 and TRBJ2-7; 9 positions match TRBD1. The germline V gene has CDR1 SGHDT and CDR2 YYEEEE. Trimming at V came to 4 bases and at J to 0 bases, leaving 8 bases not matched to a gene. The CDR3 loop spans 16 amino acids. The whole variable domain, filled in from reference TRBV5-6 and TRBJ2-7, reads DAGVTQSPTHLIKTRGQQVTLRCSPKSGHDTVSWYQQALGQGPQFIFQYYEEEERQRGNFPDRFSGHQFPNYSSELNVNALLLGDSALYLCASSKGQGTLSYEQYFGPGTRLTVT.

This sequence joins TRBV11-2 and TRBJ2-7, with 7 positions matching TRBD1. The CDR3 has 16 amino acids. With 1 base clipped from V and 4 bases from J, the junction kept 10 bases outside the gene matches. From germline, CDR1 is SGHAT and CDR2 FQNNGV. CDR3 nucleotides: TGTGCCAGCAGCTTAGGATACAGGGGCGTAGGGTACGAGCAGTACTTC. It yields the protein CASSLGYRGVGYEQYF. The full variable domain, rest sourced from reference TRBV11-2 and TRBJ2-7, is EAGVAQSPRYKIIEKRQSVAFWCNPISGHATLYWYQQILGQGPKLLIQFQNNGVVDDSQLPKDRFSAERLKGVDSTLKIQPAKLEDSAVYLCASSLGYRGVGYEQYFGPGTRLTVT.

CDR3 protein: CASSVARVPNQPQHF. DNA for the CDR3: TGTGCCAGCAGTGTAGCCAGGGTCCCTAATCAGCCCCAGCATTTT. This chain connects TRBV2 to TRBJ1-5; tentatively, D is TRBD1 (5 bases). V was cut by 4 bases and J by 4 bases, with 14 bases left in between. This CDR3 has 15 amino acids. Germline values: CDR1 SNHLY, CDR2 FYNNEI.

The chain is built from TRBV18 and TRBJ1-3; 9 nucleotides match TRBD1. Per the germline V gene, CDR1 is KGHSH and CDR2 is LQKENI. The CDR3 sequence is 15 residues long. V gave up 5 bases and J gave up 2 bases; unmatched junction bases: 4. The CDR3 protein is CASSNRTGAGNTIYF. In nucleotides, the CDR3 is TGTGCCAGCTCAAACCGGACAGGGGCTGGAAACACCATATATTTT.

The chain carries TRBV4-1 and TRBJ2-5; D is ambiguous. Deletions cut 3 bases from V and 0 bases from J, with 11 bases between. Germline CDR1 and CDR2: MGHRA and YSYEKL. The CDR3 has 15 amino acids. CDR3 in DNA: TGCGCCAGCAGCCAGACGACGGTGTACCAAGAGACCCAGTACTTC. It encodes CASSQTTVYQETQYF.

The chain employs TRBV7-6 and TRBJ1-3; D gene ambiguous. The CDR3 extends over 14 amino acids. Germline V lookup: CDR1 SGHVS, CDR2 FNYEAQ. The ends were cut back, 6 bases at V and 0 bases at J, with 9 bases in the middle. The CDR3 DNA is TGTGCCAGCAGTTCACGTACCTCTGGAAACACCATATATTTT. This encodes CASSSRTSGNTIYF.

The V gene is TRBV4-1, the J gene TRBJ2-1; D is unresolved. The V gene's germline CDR1 is MGHRA and CDR2 YSYEKL. The CDR3 has 13 amino acids. Trimming took 0 bases from V and 12 from J, leaving 12 bases between them. The CDR3 DNA reads as TGCGCCAGCAGCCAAGATCACGGTGTCGGGCAGTTCTTC. Encoded protein: CASSQDHGVGQFF.